This T cell receptor beta chain was identified in a study of human T cells and chemical hapten exposure. Study information: Variability of per-sample TCR yields stemmed mainly from small differences in pooled library volume. Study-level results: TCRs at a frequency above 1 in 1000 stayed unchanged with DPC sensitization.

Individual cDNA molecules each carried unique molecular identifiers attached by the library. As processed by the authors: Sampled TCR counts reached a median of approximately 93,000 per sample, with values ranging from about 20,000 to 700,000. TCRdb reprocessed the RACE reads via MiXCR and lists one record per CDR3 protein. For this entry, the V and J calls and clone size follow TCRdb and not the study's own pipeline. The sample gives about 65,000 distinct CDR3 sequences, around 6.1% of which show up once; roughly 3.5% is in the top ten. The table lists this clonotype with many counts. The antigen remains undetermined. Documented time point: healthy volunteer bleed at 6 weeks. The authors extracted total RNA from unfractionated whole blood. The sequencing input was whole blood. This TCR came from a female donor in good health. Some clones in this sample may be carry-over from other donors' samples.

The CDR3 loop reads CASSEDLGDTQYF. In nucleotides, the CDR3 is TGTGCCAGCAGTGAAGATTTGGGGGATACGCAGTATTTT. The rearrangement uses TRBV6-4 and TRBJ2-3; D ambiguous. V lost 3 bases to trimming and J lost 6 bases, with 10 bases between them. This CDR3 has 13 amino acids. In germline, CDR1 is MRHNA, CDR2 SNTAGT.